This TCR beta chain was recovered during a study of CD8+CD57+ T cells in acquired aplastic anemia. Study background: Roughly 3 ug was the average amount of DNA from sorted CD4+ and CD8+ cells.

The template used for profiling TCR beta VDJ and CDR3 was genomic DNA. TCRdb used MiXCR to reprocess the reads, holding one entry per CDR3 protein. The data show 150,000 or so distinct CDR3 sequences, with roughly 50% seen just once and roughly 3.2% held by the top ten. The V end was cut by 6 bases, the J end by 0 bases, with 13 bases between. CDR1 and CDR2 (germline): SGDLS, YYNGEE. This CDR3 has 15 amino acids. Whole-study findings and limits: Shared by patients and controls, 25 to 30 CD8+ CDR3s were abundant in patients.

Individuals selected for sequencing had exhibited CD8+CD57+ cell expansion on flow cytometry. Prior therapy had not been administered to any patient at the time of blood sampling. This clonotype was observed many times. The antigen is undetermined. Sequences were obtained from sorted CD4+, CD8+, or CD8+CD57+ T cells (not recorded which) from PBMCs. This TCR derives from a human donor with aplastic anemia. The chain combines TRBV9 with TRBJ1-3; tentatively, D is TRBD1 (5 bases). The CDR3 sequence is CASTGGGSSGNTIYF. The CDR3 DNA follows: TGTGCCAGCACGGGCGGGGGGAGCTCTGGAAACACCATATATTTT. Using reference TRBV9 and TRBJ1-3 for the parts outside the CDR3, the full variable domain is DSGVTQTPKHLITATGQRVTLRCSPRSGDLSVYWYQQSLDQGLQFLIQYYNGEERAKGNILERFSAQQFPDLHSELNLSSLELGDSALYFCASTGGGSSGNTIYFGEGSWLTVV.